This section outlines one T cell receptor (beta chain) sequence together with its context. This entry belongs to a study of cytomegalovirus exposure and HLA in healthy donors. PCR involved 60 Vbeta and 13 Jbeta primers. Profiled with immunoSEQ multiplex PCR; TCRdb holds only in-frame clones, not every one. The sample has some 140,000 clones; about three quarters are singletons. The CDR3 sequence is 14 residues long. CDR1 and CDR2 (germline): LNHDA, SQIVND (reference sequence). Trimming took 1 base from V and 3 from J, leaving 8 bases between them. The rearrangement links TRBV19 to TRBJ2-3, with D possibly TRBD1 on 5 matching bases. This clonotype was sampled from a woman aged 40 to 49 in good health and CMV-seronegative. The sample taken for sequencing was PBMCs. CDR3 sequence reads: CASSIGQGTDTQYF. The CDR3 region has the DNA TGTGCCAGTAGTATAGGGCAGGGTACAGATACGCAGTATTTT.